The source of this T cell receptor (beta chain) is a study of identical twins. Template switching created a universal primer site, and the cDNA included unique molecular identifiers. Via MiXCR, TCRdb re-called the 5' RACE reads, giving one row per CDR3 protein. The sample has approximately 350,000 distinct CDR3 sequences, 9% to 15% seen once. Germline CDR1 DFQATT, CDR2 SNEGSKA (reference sequence). V lost 3 bases to trimming and J lost 0 bases, with 14 bases between them. The CDR3 is 15 amino acids. As regards this clonotype: Its target is unknown.

The study, taken as a whole, reports: Cross-sectional statistics, not tracking of the same donors, supported the conclusions. Invariant T cells like MAIT and iNKT could partly confound the zero-insertion analyses.

This sample was shared with a second study, whose subject was yellow fever vaccine responses in identical twins. That study adds: Twins reportedly had a vaccine T cell response that seemed partly convergent, partly personalized.

The sample was CD8+ T cells sorted from blood. The receptor comes from a woman younger than 35 in good health. The V call is TRBV20-1, the J call TRBJ2-5, with D possibly matching TRBD1 (7 bases). The CDR3 protein is CSASSAGGYQETQYF. CDR3 in DNA: TGCAGTGCTAGTAGCGCAGGGGGGTACCAAGAGACCCAGTACTTC.